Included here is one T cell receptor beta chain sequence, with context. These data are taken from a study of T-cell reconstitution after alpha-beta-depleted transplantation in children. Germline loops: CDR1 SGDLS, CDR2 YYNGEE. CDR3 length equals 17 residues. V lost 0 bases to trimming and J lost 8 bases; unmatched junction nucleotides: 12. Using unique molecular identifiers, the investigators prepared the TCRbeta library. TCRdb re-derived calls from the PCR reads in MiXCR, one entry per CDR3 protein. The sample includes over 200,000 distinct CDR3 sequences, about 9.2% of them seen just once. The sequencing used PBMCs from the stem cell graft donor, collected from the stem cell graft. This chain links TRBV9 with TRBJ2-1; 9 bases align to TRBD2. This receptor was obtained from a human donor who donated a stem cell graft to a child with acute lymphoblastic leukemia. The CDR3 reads CASSVGLMAGGLYEQFF. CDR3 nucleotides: TGTGCCAGCAGCGTAGGTTTGATGGCGGGGGGGCTCTATGAGCAGTTCTTC.